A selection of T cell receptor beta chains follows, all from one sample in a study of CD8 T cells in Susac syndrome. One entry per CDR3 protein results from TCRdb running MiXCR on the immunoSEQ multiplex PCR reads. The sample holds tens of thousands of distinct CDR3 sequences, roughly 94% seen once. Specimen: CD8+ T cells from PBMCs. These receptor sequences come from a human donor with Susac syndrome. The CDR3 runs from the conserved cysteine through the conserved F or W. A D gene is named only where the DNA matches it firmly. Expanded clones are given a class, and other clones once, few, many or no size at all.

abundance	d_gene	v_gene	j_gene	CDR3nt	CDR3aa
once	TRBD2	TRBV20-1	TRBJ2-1	TGCAGTGCTAGAGCCGGGACTAGCGGGGGAAATGAGCAGTTCTTC	CSARAGTSGGNEQFF
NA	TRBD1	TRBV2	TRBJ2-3	TGTGCCAGCAGTGGGCGTCGGGGACAGGGGTCCGCAGATACGCAGTATTTT	CASSGRRGQGSADTQYF
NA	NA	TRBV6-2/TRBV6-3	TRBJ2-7	TGTGCCAGCAGTTCCGGAAGGCCCTACGAGCAGTACTTC	CASSSGRPYEQYF
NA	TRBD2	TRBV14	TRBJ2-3	TGTGCCAGCAGCCCTAGGACTAGCGTTAGCACAGATACGCAGTATTTT	CASSPRTSVSTDTQYF
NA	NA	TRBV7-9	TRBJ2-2	TGTGCCAGCAGCCCTGGTCTCACCGGGGAGCTGTTTTTT	CASSPGLTGELFF
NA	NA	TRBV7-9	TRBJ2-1	TGTGCCAGCAGCTTAGAGGGGGGGGCTATTGAGCAGTTCTTC	CASSLEGGAIEQFF
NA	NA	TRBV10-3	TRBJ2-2	TGTGCCATCACCTTCGACCGGGCCGGGGAGCTGTTTTTT	CAITFDRAGELFF
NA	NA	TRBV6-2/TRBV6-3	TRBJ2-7	TGTGCCAGCAGTTACTCGGTGGGGGTCTACGAGCAGTACTTC	CASSYSVGVYEQYF
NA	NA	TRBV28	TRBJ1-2	TGTGCCAGCAGTTTCGGGGGCTATGGCTACACCTTC	CASSFGGYGYTF
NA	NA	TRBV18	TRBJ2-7	TGTGCCAGCTCACGGGACGACAGGACTAGCTCCTACGAGCAGTACTTC	CASSRDDRTSSYEQYF
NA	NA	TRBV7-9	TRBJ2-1	TGTGCCAGCAGCACAGAATACAATGAGCAGTTCTTC	CASSTEYNEQFF
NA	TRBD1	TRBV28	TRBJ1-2	TGTGCCAGCAGTTTATTAGCACAGGGGAGACGAGGGTATGGCTACACCTTC	CASSLLAQGRRGYGYTF
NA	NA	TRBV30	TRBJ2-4	TGTGCCTGGAGTGGGGCAGGGTCCAAAAACATTCAGTACTTC	CAWSGAGSKNIQYF
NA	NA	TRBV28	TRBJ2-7	TGTGCCAGCAGTTTAACAGCTTTCTCGGACTACGAGCAGTACTTC	CASSLTAFSDYEQYF
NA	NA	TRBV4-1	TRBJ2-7	TGCGCCAGCAGCCAAGTCAGGGAGCACGAGCAGTACTTC	CASSQVREHEQYF
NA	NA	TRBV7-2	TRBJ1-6	TGTGCCAGCAGCTGGGAAGGGTATGGATCACCCCTCCACTTT	CASSWEGYGSPLHF
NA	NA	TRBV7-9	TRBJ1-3	TGTGCCAGCAGCTTAAGCGGCGGCTCTGGAAACACCATATATTTT	CASSLSGGSGNTIYF
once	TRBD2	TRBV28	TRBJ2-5	TGTGCCAGCAGAATTGCGGGGGGCCTCCAAGAGACCCAGTACTTC	CASRIAGGLQETQYF
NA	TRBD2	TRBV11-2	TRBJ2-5	TGTGCCAGCAGCACCGGGACTAGCGGGGGGCAAGAGACCCAGTACTTC	CASSTGTSGGQETQYF
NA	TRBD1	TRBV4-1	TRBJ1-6	TGCGCCAGCAGCCAAGATCAGGGACAGGGGGTTTCACCCCTCCACTTT	CASSQDQGQGVSPLHF
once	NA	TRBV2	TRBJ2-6	TGTGCCAGCAGTGGGGCCCGGGACACCAAAACGGGCTCTGGGGCCAACGTCCTGACTTTC	CASSGARDTKTGSGANVLTF
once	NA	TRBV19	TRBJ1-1	TGTGCCAGTAGTTCTACAAGGGGGAAGCCTGAAGCTTTCTTT	CASSSTRGKPEAFF
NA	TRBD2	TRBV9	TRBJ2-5	TGTGCCAGCAGCCCTCGACTAGCCGGAGGGCAAGAGACCCAGTACTTC	CASSPRLAGGQETQYF
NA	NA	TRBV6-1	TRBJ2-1	TGTGCCAGCAGTGTAAGCGGATCCTATGTCAATGAGCAGTTCTTC	CASSVSGSYVNEQFF
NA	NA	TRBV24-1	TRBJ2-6	TGTGCCACCAGTGCCGCGAGGGGCTCTGGGGCCAACGTCCTGACTTTC	CATSAARGSGANVLTF
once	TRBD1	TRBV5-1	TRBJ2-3	TGCGCCAGCAGCTTGGACAGGGGGCAATTGGCAGATACGCAGTATTTT	CASSLDRGQLADTQYF
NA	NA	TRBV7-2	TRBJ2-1	TGTGCCAGCAGCTCGTATGTAGATGAGCAGTTCTTC	CASSSYVDEQFF
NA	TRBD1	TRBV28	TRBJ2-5	TGTGCCAGCAGTTTCCCACTCGACAGGGGGCTCGAGACCCAGTACTTC	CASSFPLDRGLETQYF
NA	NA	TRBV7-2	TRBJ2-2	TGTGCCAGCAGCTTAGACCCCGGGCGGGCGAACACCGGGGAGCTGTTTTTT	CASSLDPGRANTGELFF
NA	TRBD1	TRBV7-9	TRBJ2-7	TGTGCCAGCAGCGGTCGTGGGGGACAGGCGAGGAGCTCCTACGAGCAGTACTTC	CASSGRGGQARSSYEQYF
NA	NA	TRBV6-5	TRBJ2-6	TGTGCCAGCAGACAGGAAGACTCTGGGGCCAACGTCCTGACTTTC	CASRQEDSGANVLTF
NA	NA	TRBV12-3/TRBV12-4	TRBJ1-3	TGTGCCAGCGGCCTAGGCTGGACAGTAGGAAACACCATATATTTT	CASGLGWTVGNTIYF
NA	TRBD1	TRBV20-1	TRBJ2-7	TGCAGTGCCACCGGGACAGGGGGCTTCTCCATCTACGAGCAGTACTTC	CSATGTGGFSIYEQYF
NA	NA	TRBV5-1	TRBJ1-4	TGCGCCAGCAGCTTGGATTCCAGGAAACTGTTTTTT	CASSLDSRKLFF
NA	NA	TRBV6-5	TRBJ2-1	TGTGCCAGCAGGTTACGTACAGGGTCCAATGAGCAGTTCTTC	CASRLRTGSNEQFF
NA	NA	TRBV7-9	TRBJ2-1	TGTGCCAGCAGCCCAGAATTCGCTGCCTACAATGAGCAGTTCTTC	CASSPEFAAYNEQFF
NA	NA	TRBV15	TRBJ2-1	TGTGCCACCCTGGGGGCCTACAATGAGCAGTTCTTC	CATLGAYNEQFF